This TCR beta chain was identified in a study of T cell responses to AZD1222 COVID-19 vaccine. This clone was counted between two and nine times. Profiling relied on immunoSEQ multiplex PCR, and the TCRdb table lists in-frame clones only, not all of them. The sample yields over 100,000 clones, approximately 87% seen once. This CDR3 is built from 11 residues. The germline V gene encodes CDR1 GTSNPN and CDR2 SVGIG (reference sequence). With 4 bases removed from V and 7 bases from J, the gap between germline ends came to 9 bases. This receptor was obtained from an adult who received the AZD1222 COVID-19 vaccine. Sample: peripheral blood, taken 28 days after the second AZD1222 dose. This sequence joins TRBV30 and TRBJ2-3; no reliable D call. CDR3 residues: CAWTPGNTQYF. The CDR3 DNA sequence: TGTGCCTGGACGCCGGGCAATACGCAGTATTTT.